Listed here is a single T cell receptor beta chain. This sample was included in a study of blood T cell repertoires in COVID-19. As handled by the study authors: The authors estimated nucleated cell counts from reference gene primer amplification. The method was immunoSEQ multiplex PCR; TCRdb's version includes in-frame clones alone and lacks a portion of them. The DNA was the basis for D and trimming; V, J and clone size are from that table. The table lists 200,000 to 250,000 clones, roughly four fifths of them singletons. Germline-derived CDR1 and CDR2 are SNHLY and FYNNEI. Trimming shortened V by 6 bases and J by 8 bases, and 8 bases separated the two germline ends. CDR3 size: 11 residues.

The chain is built from TRBV2 and TRBJ2-1, with no clear D. The specimen sequenced was peripheral blood. The TCR was taken from an elderly woman with COVID-19, enrolled during active disease. The CDR3 nucleotides are TGTGCCAGCAGCCCCTTCGATGAGCAGTTCTTC. This codes for CASSPFDEQFF.